This TCR beta chain derives from a study of glioma-infiltrating T cells. Germline V lookup: CDR1 MNHNY, CDR2 SVGAGI (reference sequence). The CDR3 contains 15 residues. The iRepertoire nested amplicon-rescue multiplex PCR amplified TCR alpha and beta CDR3s from RNA. In TCRdb, the multiplex PCR reads were re-called with MiXCR into one record per CDR3 protein. This sample yields about 180,000 distinct CDR3 sequences, of which about 46% are seen a single time; over 4% belongs to the top ten. In its sample, this clonotype was seen once. Given a much more abundant clone one base away, this may be a read error.

The receptor comes from a human donor with low-grade glioma or glioblastoma, undergoing nonglioma brain surgery, or in good health (not recorded which). The specimen sequenced was glioma tissue, nonneoplastic brain tissue, or PBMCs (not recorded which). V is TRBV6-6 and J is TRBJ2-5; D may be TRBD1 or TRBD2 (5 bases each). CDR3 in amino acids: CASSYSGASQVTQYF. CDR3 DNA sequence: TGTGCCAGCAGTTACTCCGGGGCCAGCCAAGTGACCCAGTACTTC.